Shown below are 9 T cell receptor beta chains from a single sample sequenced in a study of human versus mouse CDR3 diversity and MHC coevolution. Clones were sequenced by immunoSEQ multiplex PCR, and TCRdb holds only the in-frame ones, with some missing. The data hold about 81,000 clones, with 93% observed a single time. Material for sequencing was naive CD4+ T cells from blood. As for subset: CD45RO-negative CD62L-positive naive CD4 T cells. Receptors originate from a person aged 25 to 69 in good health.

This rearrangement joins TRBV7-2 to TRBJ2-3, with D perhaps TRBD2 (6 bases). Germline values: CDR1 SGHTA, CDR2 FQGNSA. The CDR3 is 16 residues long. The V gene lost 1 base and the J gene lost 3 bases, with 14 bases spanning the gap. DNA of the CDR3: TGTGCCAGCAGCTTAGGGGGGAGGCTAGAAACAGATACGCAGTATTTT. Encoded protein: CASSLGGRLETDTQYF.

The chain joins TRBV7-9 to TRBJ1-6; 10 bases agree with TRBD1. Germline V gene lookup returns CDR1 SEHNR and CDR2 FQNEAQ (reference sequence). Trimming took 5 bases from V and 8 from J; bases not matched to a gene: 6. This CDR3 has 15 residues. The CDR3 region has the DNA TGTGCCAGCAGCGCGCGGGACAGGGGTTATTCACCCCTCCACTTT. Translation: CASSARDRGYSPLHF.

This clone has a single count. The chain couples TRBV4-2 to TRBJ2-2; TRBD2 agrees at 9 bases. Germline V gene lookup returns CDR1 LGHNA and CDR2 YNFKEQ. CDR3 length equals 16 residues. The V segment lost 5 bases and the J segment 2 bases; nucleotides outside the gene matches: 6. Here the CDR3 reads CASSYGAGGNTGELFF. CDR3 coding DNA: TGTGCCAGCAGCTACGGAGCGGGGGGAAACACCGGGGAGCTGTTTTTT.

V gene TRBV5-1 combines with J gene TRBJ1-2, with unresolved D. Germline CDR1 reads SGHRS; CDR2 reads YFSETQ. V was shortened by 1 base and J by 6 bases, with 4 bases between the two germline ends. The CDR3 is made up of 11 amino acids. The CDR3 here is CASSLTDGYTF. CDR3 nucleotide sequence: TGCGCCAGCAGCTTGACGGATGGCTACACCTTC.

The rearrangement joins TRBV5-1 to TRBJ2-5; 13 nucleotides match TRBD2. The V segment lost 3 bases and the J segment 6 bases; nucleotides outside the gene matches: 8. CDR1 is SGHRS, CDR2 YFSETQ, per germline. CDR3 length: 16 amino acids. Here the CDR3 DNA reads TGCGCCAGCAGCTGGGGAACTAGCGGGGGGGCAAAGACCCAGTACTTC. Protein: CASSWGTSGGAKTQYF.

V usage is TRBV6-5 and J usage is TRBJ1-2, with D perhaps matching TRBD1 (5 bases). Trimming left V 6 bases short and J 1 base short, with 9 bases between. This CDR3 has 13 amino acids. Germline V gene lookup returns CDR1 MNHEY and CDR2 SVGAGI. The CDR3 DNA sequence: TGTGCCAGCAGCCAAGGGGATAACTATGGCTACACCTTC. Its translation: CASSQGDNYGYTF.

The rearrangement uses TRBV10-3 and TRBJ1-1; D possibly corresponds to TRBD1 (6 bases). Germline V gene lookup returns CDR1 ENHRY and CDR2 SYGVKD. The CDR3 spans 12 residues. V lost 5 bases and J 5 bases, leaving 9 bases between the germline ends. The CDR3: CAISYTGTEAFF. The DNA of the CDR3 is TGTGCCATCAGTTACACAGGGACTGAAGCTTTCTTT.

The chain combines TRBV19 with TRBJ2-2, with 8 nucleotides matching TRBD1. CDR3 length: 15 amino acids. CDR1 LNHDA and CDR2 SQIVND come from the germline V gene (reference sequence). After removal of 6 bases from V and 3 bases from J, the junction contained 6 bases not matched to a gene. CDR3 sequence: CASSTDRAYTGELFF. For the CDR3, the DNA is TGTGCCAGTAGCACGGACAGGGCTTACACCGGGGAGCTGTTTTTT.

V is TRBV7-2 and J is TRBJ2-2; 7 nucleotides match TRBD1. The CDR3 contains 15 residues. Trimming at V came to 3 bases and at J to 1 base, leaving 2 bases not matched to a gene. Germline V lookup: CDR1 SGHTA, CDR2 FQGNSA. The CDR3 DNA reads as TGTGCCAGCAGCTTGGACAGGAGGAACACCGGGGAGCTGTTTTTT. Protein product: CASSLDRRNTGELFF.